Listed below are T cell receptor beta chains from one sample, sequenced in a study of OX40 agonist ivuxolimab in advanced cancers. Assay used: immunoSEQ multiplex PCR; TCRdb lists only in-frame clones, some missing. The sample has approximately 40,000 clones; about 80% are singletons. The specimen was CD4+ or CD8+ T cells sorted from blood, collected in a trial of the OX40 agonist ivuxolimab. These receptors came from an adult with an advanced solid tumor such as melanoma, head and neck, liver or kidney cancer. Both conserved end residues are part of each CDR3. The D gene is left open where the match is weak.

D	V	J	CDR3	DNA
NA	TRBV14	TRBJ2-1	CASSRYNEQFF	TGTGCCAGCAGCCGCTACAATGAGCAGTTCTTC
TRBD2	TRBV10-1	TRBJ2-7	CASSGGAGALYEQYF	TGCGCCAGCAGTGGAGGAGCGGGGGCCCTATACGAGCAGTACTTC
TRBD1	TRBV27	TRBJ2-1	CASSVDRGPGLRIANEQFF	TGTGCCAGCAGTGTCGACAGGGGGCCGGGACTCCGTATCGCCAATGAGCAGTTCTTC
NA	TRBV15	TRBJ2-7	CATSREWTGYEQYF	TGTGCCACCAGCAGAGAGTGGACTGGCTACGAGCAGTACTTC
NA	TRBV7-2	TRBJ2-5	CASSSSGLASGQYF	TGTGCCAGCAGCTCGTCCGGACTTGCGTCGGGGCAGTACTTC
NA	TRBV6-5	TRBJ1-2	CASSTLGGNYGYTF	TGTGCCAGCAGTACCCTCGGGGGGAACTATGGCTACACCTTC
TRBD1	TRBV7-9	TRBJ1-1	CASSPIRDRVPLAFF	TGTGCCAGTAGCCCCATCCGGGACAGGGTCCCCCTAGCTTTCTTT
NA	TRBV7-9	TRBJ2-3	CASEGKDTQYF	TGTGCCAGCGAGGGGAAAGATACGCAGTATTTT
TRBD2	TRBV27	TRBJ2-1	CASSFTTSGRISSYNEQFF	TGTGCCAGCAGTTTCACGACTAGCGGACGAATTAGCTCCTACAATGAGCAGTTCTTC
NA	TRBV18	TRBJ2-2	CASSPSGGVTSTGELFF	TGTGCCAGCTCACCCTCTGGCGGAGTGACCAGCACCGGGGAGCTGTTTTTT
NA	TRBV7-8	TRBJ2-3	CASSPRERTSDTQYF	TGTGCCAGCAGCCCAAGAGAGAGGACCTCAGATACGCAGTATTTT